This is a list of T cell receptor beta chains from one sample in a study of CD4 T cells in relation to SARS-CoV-2 and coronaviruses. These receptors lack a known antigen. The protocol was immunoSEQ multiplex PCR, while the TCRdb copy is restricted to in-frame clones and leaves out a portion. The sample consists of just over 25,000 clones, 75% to 80% of them appearing once. Sequenced sample: CD4+ T cells from PBMCs, cultured in vitro. The receptor set was obtained from a human donor in good health. Both conserved end residues are part of each CDR3. D genes are given only for firm matches. Clone size is not always given. Where it is, it says once, few, many or a class for expanded clones.

D,V,size,J,CDR3,DNA
NA,TRBV30,NA,TRBJ1-1,CAWRDGRNTEAFF,TGTGCCTGGAGGGACGGGAGGAACACTGAAGCTTTCTTT
TRBD2,TRBV11-1,once,TRBJ2-5,CASSLEAGEQETQYF,TGTGCCAGCAGCTTGGAGGCGGGAGAGCAAGAGACCCAGTACTTC
NA,TRBV5-5,NA,TRBJ2-7,CASSLAVGEQYF,TGTGCCAGCAGCCTCGCGGTAGGTGAGCAGTACTTC
NA,TRBV5-5,NA,TRBJ1-4,CASSPWGGTATNEKLFF,TGTGCCAGCAGTCCGTGGGGCGGGACCGCAACTAATGAAAAACTGTTTTTT
NA,TRBV6-5,NA,TRBJ2-5,CASSRPQETQYF,TGTGCCAGCAGTAGACCCCAAGAGACCCAGTACTTC
TRBD2,TRBV9,NA,TRBJ2-3,CASSVGTSGGGLDTQYF,TGTGCCAGCAGCGTAGGGACTAGCGGGGGGGGGTTAGATACGCAGTATTTT
NA,TRBV3-1/TRBV3-2,NA,TRBJ2-7,CASSQDSRLPYEQYF,TGTGCCAGCAGCCAAGATTCGAGGTTACCCTACGAGCAGTACTTC
NA,TRBV2,once,TRBJ1-2,CASRARQDNYGYTF,TGTGCCAGCAGAGCTCGACAGGATAACTATGGCTACACCTTC
TRBD1,TRBV6-6,NA,TRBJ2-3,CASSYHRGLGDTQYF,TGTGCCAGCAGTTACCACAGGGGGCTCGGGGATACGCAGTATTTT
NA,TRBV6-5,NA,TRBJ1-6,CASSYRQTYNSPLHF,TGTGCCAGCAGTTACCGACAGACCTATAATTCACCCCTCCACTTT
TRBD2,TRBV5-5,NA,TRBJ2-2,CASSFFGGRTGELFF,TGTGCCAGCAGCTTTTTTGGCGGGAGGACCGGGGAGCTGTTTTTT
TRBD2,TRBV6-2/TRBV6-3,NA,TRBJ2-1,CASSHSGRGNEQFF,TGTGCCAGCAGCCATAGCGGGCGGGGCAATGAGCAGTTCTTC
TRBD2,TRBV6-5,NA,TRBJ2-3,CASRLSGGPWDTQYF,TGTGCCAGCAGGCTAAGCGGGGGCCCATGGGATACGCAGTATTTT
NA,TRBV3-1/TRBV3-2,NA,TRBJ2-1,CASSQPPGVNEQFF,TGTGCCAGCAGCCAACCCCCTGGGGTCAATGAGCAGTTCTTC
TRBD2,TRBV19,NA,TRBJ2-5,CASSKRTSGGAWETQYF,TGTGCCAGTAGTAAGCGCACTAGCGGGGGGGCTTGGGAGACCCAGTACTTC
NA,TRBV3-1/TRBV3-2,NA,TRBJ1-5,CASSNGLGLNQPQHF,TGTGCCAGCAGCAATGGGTTGGGTCTTAATCAGCCCCAGCATTTT
NA,TRBV12-3/TRBV12-4,NA,TRBJ1-4,CASSSQLGEKLFF,TGTGCCAGCAGTTCCCAGTTAGGGGAAAAACTGTTTTTT
TRBD1,TRBV28,NA,TRBJ1-1,CASTPGQDYEAFF,TGTGCCAGCACCCCGGGACAGGACTATGAAGCTTTCTTT
TRBD1,TRBV19,NA,TRBJ2-6,CASSPLPGTGAGANVLTF,TGTGCCAGTAGTCCACTACCCGGGACAGGGGCAGGGGCCAACGTCCTGACTTTC
TRBD2,TRBV27,few,TRBJ2-1,CASSFRLAGGYNEQFF,TGTGCCAGCAGTTTCAGACTAGCGGGGGGCTACAATGAGCAGTTCTTC
TRBD2,TRBV9,few,TRBJ2-1,CASSVGLAGAYYNEQFF,TGTGCCAGCAGCGTCGGGCTAGCGGGGGCCTACTACAATGAGCAGTTCTTC
NA,TRBV18,NA,TRBJ2-7,CASSREVGEQYF,TGTGCCAGCTCACGGGAAGTGGGAGAGCAGTACTTC
NA,TRBV19,NA,TRBJ1-2,CASSTQDTGGYGYTF,TGTGCCAGTAGTACTCAGGACACGGGAGGCTATGGCTACACCTTC
TRBD2,TRBV11-2,NA,TRBJ2-3,CASSLGGRSTDTQYF,TGTGCCAGCAGCTTAGGCGGGAGAAGCACAGATACGCAGTATTTT
TRBD2,TRBV4-1,NA,TRBJ2-7,CASSQGAGAQYF,TGCGCCAGCAGCCAAGGAGCGGGGGCACAGTACTTC
NA,TRBV7-9,few,TRBJ2-3,CASSFSLRDPRQYF,TGTGCCAGCAGCTTTTCCCTCAGGGACCCAAGGCAGTATTTT
NA,TRBV6-5,few,TRBJ2-7,CASSYAGGGYEQYF,TGTGCCAGCAGTTACGCGGGTGGAGGGTACGAGCAGTACTTC
TRBD2,TRBV5-5,NA,TRBJ2-5,CASSPRWTSGRRNQETQYF,TGTGCCAGCAGCCCCCGATGGACTAGCGGGAGGAGGAACCAAGAGACCCAGTACTTC
NA,TRBV7-9,few,TRBJ1-4,CASSLARRKGRKLFF,TGTGCCAGCAGCTTAGCGCGGCGTAAGGGAAGGAAACTGTTTTTT
NA,TRBV7-2,NA,TRBJ2-3,CASSTQGSSSTDTQYF,TGTGCCAGCAGCACGCAGGGGAGCTCTAGCACAGATACGCAGTATTTT
TRBD2,TRBV19,NA,TRBJ2-5,CASTHPLAAQETQYF,TGTGCCAGTACACACCCCCTAGCGGCCCAAGAGACCCAGTACTTC
NA,TRBV27,NA,TRBJ1-2,CASSFRTPGPGSYGYTF,TGTGCCAGCAGTTTCAGGACTCCGGGACCAGGGAGCTATGGCTACACCTTC
NA,TRBV10-2,NA,TRBJ2-7,CASKFDHPYEQYF,TGCGCCAGCAAGTTCGACCATCCCTACGAGCAGTACTTC
TRBD1,TRBV7-9,few,TRBJ1-1,CASRPDRGRGNTEAFF,TGTGCCAGCAGGCCAGACAGGGGTCGGGGGAACACTGAAGCTTTCTTT
NA,TRBV6-5,NA,TRBJ1-3,CASSLTYSGNTIYF,TGTGCCAGCAGTCTTACCTACTCTGGAAACACCATATATTTT
NA,TRBV3-1/TRBV3-2,once,TRBJ1-1,CASSKSPANTEAFF,TGTGCCAGCAGTAAAAGTCCAGCTAACACTGAAGCTTTCTTT
NA,TRBV30,NA,TRBJ1-5,CAWGRDGVQPQHF,TGTGCCTGGGGCAGGGATGGTGTGCAGCCCCAGCATTTT
TRBD1,TRBV9,NA,TRBJ2-7,CASSVGGQGAAGEQYF,TGTGCCAGCAGTGTCGGAGGACAGGGGGCAGCGGGCGAGCAGTACTTC
TRBD1,TRBV2,NA,TRBJ2-7,CASRGTGGRYEQYF,TGTGCCAGCAGAGGGACAGGGGGCCGATACGAGCAGTACTTC
NA,TRBV5-1,NA,TRBJ1-6,CASSLEAGLRSPLHF,TGCGCCAGCAGCTTGGAGGCAGGGCTCAGGTCACCCCTCCACTTT
NA,TRBV11-2,NA,TRBJ2-2,CASSRRGADTGELFF,TGTGCCAGCAGCAGGCGGGGCGCCGACACCGGGGAGCTGTTTTTT
TRBD2,TRBV11-2,NA,TRBJ2-1,CASSLELAVNEQFF,TGTGCCAGCAGCTTAGAGCTAGCGGTCAATGAGCAGTTCTTC
TRBD2,TRBV19,once,TRBJ2-3,CASSMEGRGVDTQYF,TGTGCCAGTAGTATGGAGGGGAGGGGCGTAGATACGCAGTATTTT
NA,TRBV4-3,NA,TRBJ2-7,CASSQDAGPYEQYF,TGCGCCAGCAGCCAAGACGCAGGGCCCTACGAGCAGTACTTC
NA,TRBV2,NA,TRBJ2-7,CASSRRVGSYEQYF,TGTGCCAGCAGTCGCAGGGTGGGCTCCTACGAGCAGTACTTC